The 26 T cell receptor beta chains below all came from one sample that was sequenced in a study of blood T cells in healthy people across ages (dated by TCRdb to 2015 to 2017). Receptor amplification or capture employed 5' RACE. Sequencing relied on an Illumina HiSeq 2500. A second PCR of roughly 6 to 11 cycles was performed with a sample-barcoded 5' primer and a J-beta primer mix. The public reads were quality trimmed at Q25 with fastp and then assembled into clones with MiXCR by TCRdb, keeping productive beta chains. For every CDR3 protein sequence, its rows merge into one entry that carries the most common genes and DNA. This sample comprises about 1.6 million distinct CDR3 sequences, roughly 32% of them detected only once. The ten biggest clones cover approximately 10% of the sample. Sequenced sample: blood. These receptors were obtained from a woman aged 25 to 39 in good health.

V is TRBV19 and J is TRBJ2-7, with TRBD1 matching over 8 bases. The last part of the DNA fits TRBJ2-5 better; the J call may be wrong. The CDR3 loop spans 15 amino acids. In germline, CDR1 is LNHDA, CDR2 SQIVND (reference sequence). For the CDR3, the DNA is TGTGCCAGTAGTATGGTTACAGGGGGTCAGGAGACCCAGTACTTC. Protein sequence: CASSMVTGGQETQYF.

This chain's CDR3 is CSARQGLAGALAKNIQYF. CDR3 bases: TGCAGTGCTAGACAGGGACTAGCGGGGGCCCTAGCCAAAAACATTCAGTACTTC. V and J are TRBV20-1 and TRBJ2-4, with 14 nucleotides matching TRBD2. Germline V gene data show CDR1 as DFQATT and CDR2 as SNEGSKA (reference sequence). The length of the CDR3 is 18 residues. Losses at the gene ends were 2 bases for V and 0 bases for J; bases not matched to a gene: 6.

The chain joins TRBV6-2 or TRBV6-3 to TRBJ2-7; 11 bases line up with TRBD2. CDR1 and CDR2 (germline): MNHEY, SVGEGT. This CDR3 contains 17 residues. The V segment lost 6 bases and the J segment 0 bases; nucleotides outside the gene matches: 10. CDR3 loop: CASSFATGLAGSYEQYF. For the CDR3, the DNA is TGTGCCAGCAGCTTTGCGACAGGACTAGCGGGCTCCTACGAGCAGTACTTC.

This chain links TRBV6-1 with TRBJ1-1; no definite D call. In germline, CDR1 is MNHNS, CDR2 SASEGT. V was shortened by 1 base and J by 5 bases, with 11 bases between the two germline ends. The CDR3 is 14 amino acids. CDR3 protein: CASSEEGPRTEAFF. In DNA form, the CDR3 reads TGTGCCAGCAGTGAAGAGGGTCCGAGGACTGAAGCTTTCTTT.

The chain uses TRBV6-6 and TRBJ1-1, with TRBD1 identical over 7 bases. The CDR3 extends over 14 amino acids. The germline V gene has CDR1 MNHNY and CDR2 SVGAGI (reference sequence). This CDR3 reads CAAKIQGGYTEAFF. The CDR3 DNA reads as TGTGCAGCAAAAATTCAGGGGGGATACACTGAAGCTTTCTTT.

A few counts support this clonotype. The V and J genes are TRBV7-3 and TRBJ2-1; TRBD2 aligns across 7 bases. The CDR3 has 16 amino acids. V was pared by 1 base and J by 2 bases, with 5 bases of the junction left unmatched. Germline CDR1 and CDR2: SGHTA and FQGTGA. CDR3 amino acids: CASSLRGTKTYNEQFF. The CDR3 DNA reads TGTGCCAGCAGCTTAAGGGGGACTAAAACCTACAATGAGCAGTTCTTC.

The chain combines TRBV2 with TRBJ1-1; tentatively, D is TRBD1 (5 bases). Germline-derived CDR1 and CDR2 are SNHLY and FYNNEI. Trimming shortened V by 8 bases and J by 0 bases, and 16 bases separated the two germline ends. The CDR3 consists of 15 residues. The CDR3 protein is CASGAEAVMNTEAFF. The CDR3 DNA reads as TGTGCCAGCGGGGCTGAGGCGGTTATGAACACTGAAGCTTTCTTT.

The rearrangement uses TRBV20-1 and TRBJ1-2; D not certain. V gave up 1 base and J gave up 0 bases, with 12 bases separating them. This CDR3 has 15 residues. The V gene's germline CDR1 is DFQATT and CDR2 SNEGSKA (reference sequence). The CDR3 DNA sequence: TGCAGTGCTAGAGCCATGCCAATAGCTAACTATGGCTACACCTTC. Translation: CSARAMPIANYGYTF.

This clonotype was observed many times. The V call is TRBV10-3, the J call TRBJ2-7, with a weak D call TRBD1 (5 bases). CDR3 length: 14 residues. Germline assignment: CDR1 ENHRY and CDR2 SYGVKD. V lost 5 bases and J lost 2, with 13 bases in between. This CDR3 is CAISLTDTPYEQYF. DNA for the CDR3: TGTGCCATCAGTTTGACAGACACTCCCTACGAGCAGTACTTC.

The V gene is TRBV24-1, the J gene TRBJ2-5, with 10 bases aligning to TRBD2. The J segment lost 5 bases and the V segment lost 7 bases, leaving 6 bases of the junction unmatched. This CDR3 has 14 residues. Germline lookup yields CDR1 KGHDR and CDR2 SFDVKD. CDR3 amino acids: CATSSSGRRETQYF. CDR3 sequence (DNA): TGTGCCACCAGCTCTAGCGGGAGAAGGGAGACCCAGTACTTC.

The CDR3 is CARGQEETQYF. The CDR3, as DNA: TGTGCCCGGGGCCAAGAGGAGACCCAGTACTTC. V is TRBV30 and J is TRBJ2-5, with D perhaps given as TRBD1 or TRBD2 (5 bases each). Germline V gene sequence: CDR1 GTSNPN, CDR2 SVGIG (reference sequence). With 8 bases removed from V and 5 bases from J, the gap between germline ends came to 12 bases. The CDR3 has 11 amino acids. The complete variable domain, with remaining parts taken from reference TRBV30 and TRBJ2-5, reads SQTIHQWPATLVQPVGSPLSLECTVEGTSNPNLYWYRQAAGRGLQLLFYSVGIGQISSEVPQNLSASRPQDRQFILSSKKLLLSDSGFYLCARGQEETQYFGPGTRLLVL.

J is TRBJ2-1 and V is TRBV4-1; 10 nucleotides align to TRBD2. The CDR3 contains 14 residues. The germline V gene has CDR1 MGHRA and CDR2 YSYEKL. After removal of 3 bases from V and 8 bases from J, the junction contained 4 bases not matched to a gene. The CDR3 DNA reads as TGCGCCAGCAGCCATGGGACTAGCGTCCATGAGCAGTTCTTC. It translates to CASSHGTSVHEQFF.

The rearrangement links TRBV5-1 to TRBJ1-2; D may be TRBD1 (6 bases). CDR1 and CDR2 from the germline V gene are SGHRS and YFSETQ. V shed 2 bases and J shed 8 bases, with 13 bases lying between them. This CDR3 is 13 amino acids long. The CDR3 nucleotides read TGCGCCAGCAGCTTCTCAACAGGGTTAGGCTACACCTTC. The encoded protein is CASSFSTGLGYTF.

This clonotype was detected only a few times. The rearrangement joins TRBV20-1 to TRBJ2-7; D possibly corresponds to TRBD1 (6 bases). The CDR3 is 12 amino acids. V lost 3 bases, J lost 6 bases, and 12 bases lay in between. Germline CDR1 reads DFQATT; CDR2 reads SNEGSKA (reference sequence). CDR3 loop: CSASPGAGEQYF. CDR3 sequence (DNA): TGCAGTGCTAGTCCAGGGGCGGGCGAGCAGTACTTC.

This sequence joins TRBV25-1 and TRBJ2-5, with D tentatively TRBD1 (5 bases). Between the trimmed V and J ends, which lost 7 bases and 7 bases, there was a span of 16 bases. Germline V CDR1 and CDR2: MGHDK, SYGVNS. The length of the CDR3 is 13 residues. The DNA of the CDR3 is TGTGCCAGCATCGGACAAGGCGAGCGGACCCAGTACTTC. It encodes CASIGQGERTQYF.

The chain is built from TRBV12-3 or TRBV12-4 and TRBJ1-2; D is perhaps TRBD1 (5 bases). V lost 6 bases, J lost 4 bases, and 15 bases lay in between. There are 14 residues in the CDR3. Here the CDR3 reads CASRPGRGIYGYTF. Written as DNA, the CDR3 is TGTGCCAGCAGGCCGGGACGGGGCATCTATGGCTACACCTTC.

This rearrangement joins TRBV4-1 to TRBJ2-1, with a tentative D call TRBD2 (5 bases). Germline values: CDR1 MGHRA, CDR2 YSYEKL. Trimming cost V 1 base and J 2 bases, with 12 bases left between them. This CDR3 is built from 16 residues. The chain's CDR3 is CASSQVVFGTYNEQFF. CDR3 coding DNA: TGCGCCAGCAGCCAAGTTGTATTCGGGACCTACAATGAGCAGTTCTTC.

The V and J genes are TRBV7-9 and TRBJ2-1; tentatively, D is TRBD1 or TRBD2 (5 bases each). V shed 5 bases and J shed 3 bases, with 11 bases lying between them. This CDR3 contains 14 residues. Germline V gene sequence: CDR1 SEHNR, CDR2 FQNEAQ (reference sequence). CDR3 sequence: CASSDGADYNEQFF. As DNA, the CDR3 is TGTGCCAGCAGCGACGGGGCAGACTACAATGAGCAGTTCTTC.

This clonotype was counted between two and nine times. The V gene is TRBV27, the J gene TRBJ1-4; TRBD1 matches 9 bases. Looked up from germline, CDR1 is MNHEY and CDR2 is SMNVEV (reference sequence). The CDR3 totals 13 residues. Trimming took 7 bases from V and 8 from J; bases not matched to a gene: 5. This CDR3 reads CASKRQGEEKLFF. CDR3 in DNA: TGTGCCAGCAAACGACAGGGGGAAGAAAAACTGTTTTTT.

The J gene is TRBJ2-3, the V gene TRBV6-5, with 10 bases matching TRBD2. J gave up 5 bases and V 7 bases, and 9 bases lay outside the gene matches. Germline V gene data show CDR1 as MNHEY and CDR2 as SVGAGI. The CDR3 length is 15 residues. In nucleotides, the CDR3 is TGTGCCAGCACCGATAGCGGGGGGCCGGAAGATACGCAGTATTTT. Protein product: CASTDSGGPEDTQYF.

This clonotype was detected a few times. The chain combines TRBV5-1 with TRBJ2-2; D is unclear. There are 15 residues in the CDR3. Germline assignment: CDR1 SGHRS and CDR2 YFSETQ. V was pared by 4 bases and J by 1 base, with 11 bases between. The CDR3 DNA reads as TGCGCCAGCAGCCCCTTAGTCGGGAACACCGGGGAGCTGTTTTTT. This encodes CASSPLVGNTGELFF.

This chain links TRBV11-2 with TRBJ1-1, with D perhaps matching TRBD1 (6 bases). V lost 5 bases to trimming and J lost 1 base, with 20 bases between them. CDR3 size: 17 residues. Germline V gene data show CDR1 as SGHAT and CDR2 as FQNNGV. CDR3 in amino acids: CASSREGVKRKNTEAFF. The CDR3 DNA follows: TGTGCCAGCAGCAGAGAGGGGGTCAAACGGAAGAACACTGAAGCTTTCTTT.

The chain has TRBV24-1 and TRBJ2-1, with 10 bases that match TRBD2. Germline lookup yields CDR1 KGHDR and CDR2 SFDVKD. The CDR3 totals 15 residues. J gave up 7 bases and V 2 bases, and 4 bases lay outside the gene matches. The CDR3 sequence: CATSDYSGRGNEQFF. The DNA for the CDR3 is TGTGCCACCAGTGATTACAGCGGGAGGGGGAATGAGCAGTTCTTC.

This clonotype was recorded at least ten times. The J gene is TRBJ2-7, the V gene TRBV7-9, with D possibly being TRBD1 or TRBD2 (5 bases each). Trimming left V 3 bases short and J 3 bases short, with 15 bases between. Per germline, CDR1 SEHNR and CDR2 FQNEAQ (reference sequence). This CDR3 comprises 15 residues. This CDR3 reads CASSFSGTVDYEQYF. DNA of the CDR3: TGTGCCAGCAGCTTCTCCGGGACGGTAGACTACGAGCAGTACTTC.

This chain connects TRBV20-1 to TRBJ2-1; TRBD2 might be the D (6 bases). The V end was cut by 7 bases, the J end by 1 base, with 14 bases between. CDR1 and CDR2 from the germline V gene are DFQATT and SNEGSKA (reference sequence). The CDR3 covers 14 residues. The CDR3 coding sequence is TGCAGTGGAAATGGAGGGAATTCCTACAATGAGCAGTTCTTC. Translating gives CSGNGGNSYNEQFF.

This clonotype was seen a few times. J is TRBJ2-7 and V is TRBV7-3; 7 bases are shared with TRBD1. The ends lost 6 bases at V and 5 bases at J; junction bases unmatched: 7. The CDR3 runs to 13 residues. Germline CDR1 is SGHTA and CDR2 is FQGTGA. In DNA, the CDR3 is TGTGCCAGCAGGGCTACAGGGGCCCACGAGCAGTACTTC. It yields the protein CASRATGAHEQYF.